The next 29 T cell receptor beta chains were all read from a single sample in a study of tissue T cells after allogeneic stem cell transplantation. Regarding time point: mouse harvest day 7 after allogeneic transplant. Mouse grafts combined 10^7 T-cell-depleted bone marrow cells with 10^6 splenic CD5+ T cells. The data were produced by immunoSEQ multiplex PCR, yet TCRdb's version contains in-frame clones alone and is incomplete. Among under 8,500 clones listed, 50% were seen once. What was sequenced was gut tissue. These receptors all come from a female BALB/c mouse given C57BL/6 T cells with graft-versus-host disease after an allogeneic hematopoietic cell transplant.

This clone was seen more than once but under ten times. Gene names and germline match the mouse. CDR3 bases read: TGTGCCAGCTCTCTCGGACTGGGGGTCTATGAACAGTAC. This translates into CASSLGLGVYEQY. The CDR3 as a whole reads CASSLGLGVYEQYF. V usage is TRBV12-1 and J usage is TRBJ2-7, with 10 bases lining up with TRBD2. The CDR3 end falls 1 residue outside the read, so it is completed with the germline J gene. Trimming at V came to 0 bases and at J to 3 bases, leaving 1 base not matched to a gene. CDR1 SGHSN and CDR2 HYEKVE come from the germline V gene. This CDR3 region has 14 residues. Full variable domain (rest looked up from reference TRBV12-1 and TRBJ2-7): DSGVVQSPRHIIKEKGGRSVLTCIPISGHSNVVWYQQTLGKELKFLIQHYEKVERDKGFLPSRFSVQQFDDYHSEMNMSALELEDSAMYFCASSLGLGVYEQYFGPGTRLTVL.

With regard to this clone: Mouse gene names apply. The read is 1 residue too short to cover the CDR3 end, so that end is filled in from the germline J gene. The chain combines TRBV13-2 with TRBJ2-7; 8 positions match TRBD1. Germline V CDR1 and CDR2: NNHNN, SYGAGS (reference sequence). The junction had 4 bases not matched to a gene; V was cut back by 7 bases and J by 4 bases. There are 12 residues in the CDR3. CDR3 DNA (partial): TGTGCCAGCAGTGGACAGGGTTATGAACAGTAC. Translating it yields CASSGQGYEQY. In full, the CDR3 is CASSGQGYEQYF.

In its sample, this clone was seen a few times. Mouse gene names apply. The read comes to an end 1 residue before the CDR3 does, leaving the germline J gene to fill in the end. The V call is TRBV3, the J call TRBJ2-1; TRBD1 matches at 9 bases. J lost 1 base, V lost 10 bases, and 5 bases had no gene match. CDR3 length equals 14 residues. Germline CDR1 is SNHLY and CDR2 is FYNGKV (reference sequence). CDR3 DNA (partial): TGTGCCAACAGGACAGGGGCGAACTATGCTGAGCAGTTC. Encoded protein: CANRTGANYAEQF. The entire CDR3 protein reads CANRTGANYAEQFF.

Details on this clone: Germline and genes: mouse. The missing CDR3 end, 1 residue past where the read stops, is filled in from the germline J gene. The rearrangement joins TRBV26 to TRBJ1-5; D is perhaps TRBD1 (5 bases). The CDR3 runs to 12 residues. Germline CDR1 and CDR2: KGHPV and FQNQEV (reference sequence). Trimming left V 5 bases short and J 4 bases short, with 6 bases between. The covered CDR3 bases are TGTGCCAGCAGTGGGGGGAACCAGGCTCCGCTT. It yields the protein CASSGGNQAPL. The full CDR3 protein reads CASSGGNQAPLF.

Turning to this clone: Mouse gene names and germline throughout. The CDR3 end lies 1 residue beyond the end of the read and is filled in from the germline J gene. V and J are TRBV23 and TRBJ2-4; TRBD1 reflects the table's D call only, with no check against the DNA. CDR3 length equals 16 residues. CDR1 and CDR2 (germline): KGHTA, FQNQQP. The CDR3 region is CSSSQQGASSQNTLYF. The DNA read from the CDR3 is TGCTCCAGCAGTCAACAGGGGGCCTCTAGTCAAAACACCTTGTAC.

Points on this clone: Genes and germline come from the mouse. From the germline J gene comes the end of the CDR3, since the read stops 1 residue before it. This chain connects TRBV5 to TRBJ2-5; TRBD2 matches 7 bases. The CDR3 extends over 13 amino acids. Trimming at V came to 0 bases and at J to 6 bases, leaving 0 bases not matched to a gene. Per the germline V gene, CDR1 is LGHNA and CDR2 is YNLKQL (reference sequence). CDR3 protein: CASSQDWGDTQYF. The part of the CDR3 DNA that was read is TGTGCCAGCAGCCAAGACTGGGGGGACACCCAGTAC.

With respect to this clone: These gene names are mouse names. CDR3 amino acids: CASSLGQGAATGQLYF. Partial CDR3 DNA: TGTGCCAGCAGCCTGGGACAGGGGGCAGCCACCGGGCAGCTCTAC. The genes are TRBV26 and TRBJ2-2, with TRBD1 identical over 12 bases. The read stops 1 residue short of the end of the CDR3; the missing end is completed from the germline J gene. Germline CDR1 is KGHPV and CDR2 is FQNQEV (reference sequence). With V trimmed by 6 bases and J by 4 bases, 6 bases remained unmatched. The CDR3 contains 16 residues. The complete variable domain, with remaining parts taken from reference TRBV26 and TRBJ2-2, reads NSKVIQTPRYLVKGQGQKAKMRCIPEKGHPVVFWYQQNKNNEFKFLINFQNQEVLQQIDMTEKRFSAECPSNSPCSLEIQSSEAGDSALYLCASSLGQGAATGQLYFGEGSKLTVL.

As regards this clone: The gene names here belong to mouse. The CDR3 end lies 1 residue beyond the end of the read and is filled in from the germline J gene. The chain has TRBV26 and TRBJ1-1; 8 positions agree with TRBD1. The CDR3 length is 12 residues. The junction had 3 bases not matched to a gene; V was cut back by 6 bases and J by 6 bases. From germline, CDR1 is KGHPV and CDR2 FQNQEV (reference sequence). CDR3 loop: CASSQTGAEVFF. The covered CDR3 bases are TGTGCCAGCAGCCAGACAGGGGCAGAAGTCTTC.

As regards this clone: Gene and germline names: mouse. The read halts 1 residue ahead of the CDR3 end, with the missing end drawn from the germline J gene. This chain links TRBV31 with TRBJ2-1; no firm D call. The germline V gene has CDR1 GKSSPN and CDR2 SITVG. The germline V and J ends were trimmed by 0 bases and 4 bases, with 1 base remaining between them. CDR3 length: 11 residues. The CDR3 DNA, read in part, is TGTGCCTGGAGTCTATATGCTGAGCAGTTC. It translates to CAWSLYAEQF. Given in full, the CDR3 is CAWSLYAEQFF.

As for this clone: Mouse gene names apply. The read ends 1 residue early relative to the CDR3; the germline J gene fills the gap. The chain joins TRBV12-1 to TRBJ1-1; tentative D call: TRBD1 (6 bases). The CDR3 contains 14 residues. CDR1 and CDR2 from the germline V gene are SGHSN and HYEKVE. V lost 0 bases and J 0 bases, leaving 7 bases between the germline ends. CDR3 DNA (partial): TGTGCCAGCTCTCTCGGGACAACAAACACAGAAGTCTTC. Protein product: CASSLGTTNTEVF. In full, the CDR3 is CASSLGTTNTEVFF.

Note on this clone: Mouse gene names apply. Coverage ceases 1 residue before the CDR3 finishes, and the germline J gene fills in the end. This chain connects TRBV14 to TRBJ2-2; D is possibly TRBD2 (6 bases). Trimming took 2 bases from V and 0 from J, leaving 8 bases between them. There are 15 residues in the CDR3. The germline V gene encodes CDR1 SGHDT and CDR2 FRDEAV. The CDR3 bases that were read are TGTGCCAGCAGTTTTCGGGGGGCAAACACCGGGCAGCTCTAC. This gives the protein CASSFRGANTGQLY. The entire CDR3 reads CASSFRGANTGQLYF.

Points on this clone: Each gene name is a mouse one. The CDR3 goes on 1 residue after the read ends, and that part is filled in from the germline J gene. The chain has TRBV21 and TRBJ2-7; D ambiguous. TRBV21 is labeled an ORF, and its function is uncertain. This CDR3 has 10 residues. V dropped 4 bases and J dropped 8 bases, with 6 bases sitting between them. The CDR3 loop is CASSLRKQYF. The sequenced CDR3 bases are TGTGCTAGCAGTCTGAGGAAACAGTAC.

This clone was seen more than once but under ten times. The gene symbols are mouse symbols. The read ends 1 residue shy of where the CDR3 ends; the end is completed using the germline J gene. This chain uses TRBV5 with TRBJ2-5; TRBD2 matches 8 bases. The V segment lost 4 bases and the J segment 2 bases; nucleotides outside the gene matches: 2. The germline gives CDR1 LGHNA, CDR2 YNLKQL (reference sequence). The CDR3 sequence is 14 residues long. The CDR3 DNA, read in part, is TGTGCCAGCAGCCCTGACTGGGGCCAAGACACCCAGTAC. Amino acid sequence: CASSPDWGQDTQY. The complete CDR3 protein is CASSPDWGQDTQYF.

This clone came up a few times. All gene names here are mouse names. This CDR3 reads CASSEGISNERLFF. The CDR3 bases that were read are TGTGCCAGCAGTGAGGGCATTTCCAACGAAAGATTATTT. This chain connects TRBV26 to TRBJ1-4; the D is unclear. Read sequence stops 1 residue before the CDR3 end, and the germline J gene provides the missing end. The CDR3 length is 14 residues. Germline values: CDR1 KGHPV, CDR2 FQNQEV (reference sequence). Deletions cut 5 bases from V and 0 bases from J, with 7 bases between.

The sample holds a few counts of this clone. The germline and genes are mouse ones. The read falls 1 residue short of the CDR3 end, and the missing part is taken from the germline J gene. This sequence joins TRBV13-3 and TRBJ2-7; TRBD1 or TRBD2 may be the D gene (6 bases each). The CDR3 runs to 15 residues. V was clipped by 0 bases and J by 0 bases, with 10 bases between them. Germline V lookup: CDR1 NNHDY, CDR2 SYVADS. The CDR3 protein is CASSDARGLSYEQYF. Partial CDR3 DNA: TGTGCCAGCAGTGATGCTCGGGGGCTCTCCTATGAACAGTAC.

This clone was seen only a few times. The genes are named according to mouse. The read stops 1 residue short of the end of the CDR3; the missing end is completed from the germline J gene. The sample holds other DNA sequences that translate to the same CDR3. The rearrangement joins TRBV1 to TRBJ2-7; TRBD1 aligns across 11 bases. This CDR3 region has 14 residues. V shed 2 bases and J 4 bases; nucleotides not matched to a gene: 1. Germline V CDR1 and CDR2: NSQYPW, LRSPGD (reference sequence). CDR3 bases read: TGCACCTGCAGTGCAAGGGACAGGGGGTATGAACAGTAC. This gives the protein CTCSARDRGYEQY. In full, the CDR3 reads CTCSARDRGYEQYF.

This clone was seen a few times. Here the gene names and germline are mouse. The sequenced part of the CDR3 DNA is TGCTCCAGCAGTCAATCAGAGGGGGCCTATGAACAGTAC. Translation: CSSSQSEGAYEQY. Given in full, the CDR3 is CSSSQSEGAYEQYF. This chain joins TRBV23 and TRBJ2-7; TRBD1 reflects the table's D call only, with no check against the DNA. The sequence runs out 1 residue before the end of the CDR3; the remainder is reconstructed from the germline J gene. This CDR3 has 14 amino acids. The germline gives CDR1 KGHTA, CDR2 FQNQQP.

Of note for this clone: Genes and germline come from the mouse. With the read ending 1 residue before the CDR3 end, the germline J gene is used to fill in that end. The chain uses TRBV13-3 and TRBJ2-7; 8 bases align to TRBD1. The CDR3 consists of 14 residues. V gave up 4 bases and J gave up 0 bases; unmatched junction bases: 3. Per germline, CDR1 NNHDY and CDR2 SYVADS. CDR3 sequence: CASSLDRASYEQYF. The covered CDR3 bases are TGTGCCAGCAGTCTGGACAGGGCCTCCTATGAACAGTAC.

About this clone: A much larger clone sits a single nucleotide away, making a read error possible. Gene names follow the mouse nomenclature. The read terminates 1 residue ahead of where the CDR3 ends, so the germline J gene completes it. The identical CDR3 is also encoded by other nucleotide sequences in the sample. The chain has TRBV26 and TRBJ1-3, with D maybe TRBD1 (6 bases). The CDR3 runs 15 residues. In germline, CDR1 is KGHPV, CDR2 FQNQEV (reference sequence). The CDR3 here is CASSLSGASGNMLYF. CDR3 bases read: TGTGCCAGCAGTCTGTCGGGGGCTTCTGGAAATATGCTCTAT. The whole variable domain, remainder taken from reference TRBV26 and TRBJ1-3, is NSKVIQTPRYLVKGQGQKAKMRCIPEKGHPVVFWYQQNKNNEFKFLINFQNQEVLQQIDMTEKRFSAECPSNSPCSLEIQSSEAGDSALYLCASSLSGASGNMLYFGEGSRLIVV.

Worth noting for this clone: The gene names here belong to mouse. Coverage ceases 1 residue before the CDR3 finishes, and the germline J gene fills in the end. Within the sample, other DNA sequences also encode this same CDR3. J is TRBJ2-7 and V is TRBV20; tentative D call: TRBD2 (5 bases). This CDR3 has 14 amino acids. With 0 bases removed from V and 0 bases from J, the gap between germline ends came to 9 bases. The germline gives CDR1 GFQATS, CDR2 STVNSAI. The CDR3 is CGARDWGSSYEQYF. CDR3 DNA (partial): TGTGGTGCTAGGGATTGGGGTAGCTCCTATGAACAGTAC.

This clone turned up a few times. Germline and genes: mouse. The CDR3 end lies 1 residue beyond the end of the read and is filled in from the germline J gene. This chain connects TRBV26 to TRBJ1-1; D not resolved. V was pared by 2 bases and J by 0 bases, with 4 bases between. Germline CDR1 reads KGHPV; CDR2 reads FQNQEV (reference sequence). This CDR3 has 13 amino acids. The CDR3 sequence: CASSLGANTEVFF. Incomplete CDR3 DNA: TGTGCCAGCAGTCTGGGTGCAAACACAGAAGTCTTC.

As for this clone: Gene names and germline refer to mouse. The read terminates 1 residue ahead of where the CDR3 ends, so the germline J gene completes it. The rearrangement joins TRBV1 to TRBJ2-4; no firm D call. Trimming shortened V by 2 bases and J by 4 bases, and 4 bases separated the two germline ends. The V gene's germline CDR1 is NSQYPW and CDR2 LRSPGD (reference sequence). This CDR3 spans 12 amino acids. CDR3 amino acids: CTCSALKNTLYF. The sequenced CDR3 bases are TGCACCTGCAGTGCACTAAAAAACACCTTGTAC. Drawing the rest from reference TRBV1 and TRBJ2-4, the complete variable domain is VTLLEQNPRWRLVPRGQAVNLRCILKNSQYPWMSWYQQDLQKQLQWLFTLRSPGDKEVKSLPGADYLATRVTDTELRLQVANMSQGRTLYCTCSALKNTLYFGAGTRLSVL.

Judged by abundance, this clone is large (0.1 to 1%). Mouse gene names apply. Coverage ceases 1 residue before the CDR3 finishes, and the germline J gene fills in the end. The V call is TRBV26, the J call TRBJ1-3, with a tentative D call TRBD1 (5 bases). V shed 4 bases and J shed 2 bases, with 12 bases lying between them. This CDR3 is 15 amino acids long. CDR1 is KGHPV and CDR2 is FQNQEV in the germline V gene (reference sequence). The CDR3 sequence is CASSPPGTAGNTLYF. The sequenced CDR3 bases are TGTGCCAGCAGTCCACCCGGGACTGCTGGAAATACGCTCTAT.

With respect to this clone: Genes here carry mouse names. The sequence runs out 1 residue before the end of the CDR3; the remainder is reconstructed from the germline J gene. The rearrangement links TRBV3 to TRBJ1-5, with D uncertain. The length of the CDR3 is 12 residues. Trimming pared 1 base from V and 7 bases from J, leaving 5 bases between. The germline gives CDR1 SNHLY, CDR2 FYNGKV (reference sequence). The part of the CDR3 DNA that was read is TGTGCCAGCAGCTTAGACGGGCAGGCTCCGCTT. Translating it yields CASSLDGQAPL. The whole CDR3 sequence is CASSLDGQAPLF.

This clone has just a few counts. Gene names refer to mouse genes. The sequence runs out 1 residue before the end of the CDR3; the remainder is reconstructed from the germline J gene. V and J are TRBV26 and TRBJ1-2, with D uncertain. This CDR3 is built from 15 residues. V shed 2 bases and J shed 0 bases, with 10 bases lying between them. Germline V gives CDR1 KGHPV, CDR2 FQNQEV (reference sequence). CDR3 bases read: TGTGCCAGCAGTCTGGCACAGCCTGCAAACTCCGACTACACC. Translation gives CASSLAQPANSDYT. The CDR3, in full, reads CASSLAQPANSDYTF.

Turning to this clone: Gene names follow the mouse nomenclature. The CDR3 end falls 1 residue outside the read, so it is completed with the germline J gene. This chain links TRBV1 with TRBJ2-5; 8 bases line up with TRBD2. Per germline, CDR1 NSQYPW and CDR2 LRSPGD (reference sequence). Losses at the gene ends were 5 bases for V and 0 bases for J; bases not matched to a gene: 4. CDR3 length: 15 residues. The sequenced part of the CDR3 DNA is TGCACCTGCAGTCGGACTGGGAGTAACCAAGACACCCAGTAC. Translating gives CTCSRTGSNQDTQY. In full, the CDR3 is CTCSRTGSNQDTQYF.

A remark on this clone: Sequence at one end of the junction differs from germline and may be a read error. Here the gene names and germline are mouse. The read falls 1 residue short of the CDR3 end, and the missing part is taken from the germline J gene. The chain uses TRBV26 and TRBJ2-5, with a tentative D call TRBD2 (7 bases). There are 14 residues in the CDR3. CDR1 KGHPV and CDR2 FQNQEV come from the germline V gene (reference sequence). Partial CDR3 DNA: TGTGCCAGCAGTCCTCCGGGGGGCCAAGACATCCAGTAC. This translates into CASSPPGGQDIQY. The entire CDR3 protein is CASSPPGGQDIQYF.

Notes on this clone: Gene names are mouse gene names. Read data end 1 residue before the CDR3 end; the end is taken from the germline J gene. The J gene is TRBJ2-1, the V gene TRBV13-1, with unresolved D. V was cut by 3 bases and J by 3 bases, with 10 bases left in between. Per the germline V gene, CDR1 is NSHNY and CDR2 is SYGAGN. The CDR3 covers 14 residues. The DNA read from the CDR3 is TGTGCCAGCAGTGGACAAACCTTCTATGCTGAGCAGTTC. Translated: CASSGQTFYAEQF. The whole CDR3 region reads CASSGQTFYAEQFF.

Concerning this clone: Here the gene names and germline are mouse. The missing CDR3 end, 1 residue past where the read stops, is filled in from the germline J gene. V usage is TRBV26 and J usage is TRBJ2-5, with a weak D call TRBD1 (6 bases). This CDR3 spans 14 amino acids. V gave up 3 bases and J gave up 0 bases, with 7 bases separating them. From germline, CDR1 is KGHPV and CDR2 FQNQEV (reference sequence). Incomplete CDR3 DNA: TGTGCCAGCAGTCTCGACAGGAACCAAGACACCCAGTAC. Amino acid sequence: CASSLDRNQDTQY. The entire CDR3 reads CASSLDRNQDTQYF.